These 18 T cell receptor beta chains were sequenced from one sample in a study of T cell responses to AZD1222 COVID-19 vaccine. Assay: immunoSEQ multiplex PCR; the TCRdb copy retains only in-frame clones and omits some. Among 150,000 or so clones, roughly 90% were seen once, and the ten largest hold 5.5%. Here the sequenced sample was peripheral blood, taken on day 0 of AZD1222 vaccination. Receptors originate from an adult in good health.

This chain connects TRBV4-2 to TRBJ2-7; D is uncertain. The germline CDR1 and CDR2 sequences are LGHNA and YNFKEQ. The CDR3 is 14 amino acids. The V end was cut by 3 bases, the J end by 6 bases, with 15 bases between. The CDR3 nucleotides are TGTGCCAGCAGCCATTCTCTGAGCAGCCCCGAGCAGTACTTC. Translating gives CASSHSLSSPEQYF.

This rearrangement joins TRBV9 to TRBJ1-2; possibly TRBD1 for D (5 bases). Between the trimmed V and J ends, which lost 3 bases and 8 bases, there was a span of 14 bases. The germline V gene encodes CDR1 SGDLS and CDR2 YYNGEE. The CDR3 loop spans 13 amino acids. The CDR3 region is CASSGVGEGGYTF. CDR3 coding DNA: TGTGCCAGCAGCGGCGTAGGGGAGGGAGGCTACACCTTC.

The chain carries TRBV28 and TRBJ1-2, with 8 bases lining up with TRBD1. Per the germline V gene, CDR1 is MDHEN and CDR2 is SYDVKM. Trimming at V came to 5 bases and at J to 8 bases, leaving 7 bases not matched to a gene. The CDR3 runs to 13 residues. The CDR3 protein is CASSAGGSRGYTF. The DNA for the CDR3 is TGTGCCAGCAGTGCAGGGGGCTCGCGGGGCTACACCTTC.

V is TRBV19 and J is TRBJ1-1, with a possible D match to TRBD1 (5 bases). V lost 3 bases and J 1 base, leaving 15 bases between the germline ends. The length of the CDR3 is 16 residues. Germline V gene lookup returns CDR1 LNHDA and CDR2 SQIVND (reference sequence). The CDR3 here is CASSILLGRGNTEAFF. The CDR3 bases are TGTGCCAGTAGTATCCTGCTGGGACGGGGGAACACTGAAGCTTTCTTT.

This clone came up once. For the CDR3, the DNA is TGTGCCACCAGCCCCGGAAGGATAGGCCTCTCCTACGAGCAGTACTTC. Amino acid sequence: CATSPGRIGLSYEQYF. The genes are TRBV15 and TRBJ2-7; unclear D gene. The V end was cut by 5 bases, the J end by 0 bases, with 17 bases between. Germline V CDR1 and CDR2: LNHNV, YYDKDF (reference sequence). CDR3 length: 16 amino acids.

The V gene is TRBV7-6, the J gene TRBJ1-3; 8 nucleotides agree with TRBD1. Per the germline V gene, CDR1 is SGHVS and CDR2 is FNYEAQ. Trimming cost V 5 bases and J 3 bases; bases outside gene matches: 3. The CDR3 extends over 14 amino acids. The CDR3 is CASSPDRVGNTIYF. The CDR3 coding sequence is TGTGCCAGCAGCCCGGACAGGGTTGGAAACACCATATATTTT.

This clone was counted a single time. Here the CDR3 DNA reads TGTGCCAGCAGAGGGACTAGCGGGAGTAGAGAGCAGTACTTC. As protein: CASRGTSGSREQYF. The chain couples TRBV6-5 to TRBJ2-5; TRBD2 matches 14 bases. The CDR3 consists of 14 residues. Losses at the gene ends were 6 bases for V and 11 bases for J; bases not matched to a gene: 8. The germline gives CDR1 MNHEY, CDR2 SVGAGI.

CDR3 in DNA: TGTGCCAGCCGACCCTTGGGGGCTGAGAATCAGCCCCAGCATTTT. Amino acids: CASRPLGAENQPQHF. The chain has TRBV28 and TRBJ1-5, with a weak D call TRBD1 (6 bases). The CDR3 is 15 residues long. Trimming pared 8 bases from V and 4 bases from J, leaving 18 bases between. From germline, CDR1 is MDHEN and CDR2 SYDVKM.

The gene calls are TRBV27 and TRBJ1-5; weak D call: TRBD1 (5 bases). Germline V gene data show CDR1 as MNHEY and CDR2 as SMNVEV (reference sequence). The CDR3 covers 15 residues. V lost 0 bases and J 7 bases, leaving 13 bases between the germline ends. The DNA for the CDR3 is TGTGCCAGCAGTTTATCCTCCGGGGGAGGACAGCCCCAGCATTTT. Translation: CASSLSSGGGQPQHF.

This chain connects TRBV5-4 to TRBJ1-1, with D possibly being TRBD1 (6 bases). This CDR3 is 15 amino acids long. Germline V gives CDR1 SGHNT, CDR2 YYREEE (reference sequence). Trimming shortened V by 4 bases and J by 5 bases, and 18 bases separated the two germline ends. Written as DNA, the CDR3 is TGTGCCAGCAGCCCCGTCAGGGGAGGACATACTGAAGCTTTCTTT. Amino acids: CASSPVRGGHTEAFF.

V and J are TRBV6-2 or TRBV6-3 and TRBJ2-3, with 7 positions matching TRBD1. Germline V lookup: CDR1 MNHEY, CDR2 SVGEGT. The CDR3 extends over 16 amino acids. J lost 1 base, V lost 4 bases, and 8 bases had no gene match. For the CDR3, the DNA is TGTGCCAGCAGTTCCCCCGCAGGACAGGGCACAGATACGCAGTATTTT. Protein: CASSSPAGQGTDTQYF.

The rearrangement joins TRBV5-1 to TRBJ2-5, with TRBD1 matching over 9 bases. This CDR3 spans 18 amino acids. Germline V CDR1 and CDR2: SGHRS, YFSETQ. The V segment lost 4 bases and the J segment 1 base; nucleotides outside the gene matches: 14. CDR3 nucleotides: TGCGCCAGCAGCCGGGCGGGGAACAGGGGGCTATCCCAAGAGACCCAGTACTTC. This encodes CASSRAGNRGLSQETQYF.

The CDR3 DNA is TGTGCCAGCACGGGCCGGGGAGGAAATCAGCCCCAGCATTTT. Translation: CASTGRGGNQPQHF. V usage is TRBV28 and J usage is TRBJ1-5; D is uncertain. CDR3 length equals 14 residues. Germline V lookup: CDR1 MDHEN, CDR2 SYDVKM. V was shortened by 7 bases and J by 4 bases, with 14 bases between the two germline ends.

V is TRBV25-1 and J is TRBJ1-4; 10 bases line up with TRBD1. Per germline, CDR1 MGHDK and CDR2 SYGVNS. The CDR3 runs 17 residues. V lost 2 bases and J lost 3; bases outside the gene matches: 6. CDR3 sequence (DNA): TGTGCCAGCAGTGAACCCCGACAGGGGGCGGCTAATGAAAAACTGTTTTTT. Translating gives CASSEPRQGAANEKLFF.

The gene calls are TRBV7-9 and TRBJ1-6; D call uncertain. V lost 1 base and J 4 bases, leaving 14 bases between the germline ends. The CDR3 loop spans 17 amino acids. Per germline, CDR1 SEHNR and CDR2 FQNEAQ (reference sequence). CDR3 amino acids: CASSLGGGGRYNSPLHF. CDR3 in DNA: TGTGCCAGCAGCTTAGGGGGAGGAGGAAGGTATAATTCACCCCTCCACTTT.

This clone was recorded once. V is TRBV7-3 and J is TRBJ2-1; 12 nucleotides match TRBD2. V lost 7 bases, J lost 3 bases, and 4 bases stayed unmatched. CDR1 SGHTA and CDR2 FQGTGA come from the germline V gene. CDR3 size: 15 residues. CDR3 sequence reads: CASTEGLAGYNEQFF. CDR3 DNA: TGTGCCAGCACGGAGGGACTAGCGGGCTACAATGAGCAGTTCTTC.

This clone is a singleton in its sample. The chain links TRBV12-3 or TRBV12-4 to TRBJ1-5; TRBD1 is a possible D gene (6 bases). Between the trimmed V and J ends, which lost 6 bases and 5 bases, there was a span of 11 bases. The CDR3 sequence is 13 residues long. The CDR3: CASRRGKDQPQHF. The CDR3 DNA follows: TGTGCCAGCAGAAGGGGGAAGGATCAGCCCCAGCATTTT.

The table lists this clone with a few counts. The CDR3 loop reads CASSVAENEKLFF. CDR3 DNA sequence: TGTGCCAGCAGCGTAGCTGAGAATGAAAAACTGTTTTTT. The genes are TRBV9 and TRBJ1-4; no reliable D call. The germline gives CDR1 SGDLS, CDR2 YYNGEE. V lost 0 bases and J 5 bases, leaving 5 bases between the germline ends. This CDR3 comprises 13 residues. The entire variable domain, with the rest obtained from reference TRBV9 and TRBJ1-4, is as follows: DSGVTQTPKHLITATGQRVTLRCSPRSGDLSVYWYQQSLDQGLQFLIQYYNGEERAKGNILERFSAQQFPDLHSELNLSSLELGDSALYFCASSVAENEKLFFGSGTQLSVL.